One sample yielded the 11 T cell receptor beta chains listed below, sequenced in a study of regulatory T cells in long-lasting Graves disease. Building of the TCR beta libraries involved iRepertoire HTBI primers and Arm-PCR of CDR3 regions. TCRdb re-analysed the multiplex PCR reads in MiXCR, keeping a single row per CDR3 protein. In the table there are roughly 420,000 distinct CDR3 sequences, 16% of which are singletons. Specified time point: newly diagnosed GD, antithyroid drugs for less than 3 months. PBMC RNA served as the TCR library source. The sample was also reused in another study, on T cells in Graves' hyperthyroidism and ophthalmopathy.

The sample in question was peripheral blood mononuclear cells (PBMCs), obtained at new diagnosis, from a patient treated with antithyroid drugs. The receptors stem from a woman aged 25 to 45 with Graves disease.

This clonotype has a count of ten or more. The rearrangement links TRBV3-1 to TRBJ2-1; 7 nucleotides agree with TRBD2. The CDR3 has 15 amino acids. Germline CDR1 and CDR2: LGHDT and YNNKEL (reference sequence). V was clipped by 2 bases and J by 4 bases; unmatched bases: 5. The CDR3 DNA sequence: TGTGCCAGCAGCCAAATAGAACTAGCGTACAATGAGCAGTTCTTC. It is translated as CASSQIELAYNEQFF.

This clonotype was seen a few times. This could be a read error, since a much larger clone is one nucleotide away. The CDR3 is CSASPSGSLHEQFF. The CDR3 DNA follows: TGCAGTGCTAGTCCTAGCGGGAGTCTGCATGAGCAGTTCTTC. The gene calls are TRBV20-1 and TRBJ2-1; 10 nucleotides align to TRBD2. The CDR3 spans 14 residues. Germline V gene sequence: CDR1 DFQATT, CDR2 SNEGSKA (reference sequence). Germline trimming cut 3 bases from V and 8 bases from J; bases unmatched to any gene: 7.

This clonotype appeared many times. J is TRBJ2-3 and V is TRBV6-1; 11 bases fit TRBD2. The germline V gene encodes CDR1 MNHNS and CDR2 SASEGT. The CDR3 has 16 residues. V trimming: 5 bases; J trimming: 2 bases; junction bases outside the gene matches: 6. CDR3 residues: CASSPGLAVDTDTQYF. The DNA for the CDR3 is TGTGCCAGCAGTCCGGGACTAGCGGTGGACACAGATACGCAGTATTTT.

This clonotype was detected ten times or more. The rearrangement joins TRBV7-3 to TRBJ2-1; D not certain. V was shortened by 5 bases and J by 6 bases, with 11 bases between the two germline ends. The V gene's germline CDR1 is SGHTA and CDR2 FQGTGA. This CDR3 has 13 residues. CDR3 in DNA: TGTGCCAGCAGCGTACTTAGAGGCAATGAGCAGTTCTTC. Its protein product is CASSVLRGNEQFF. Full variable domain (missing parts from reference TRBV7-3 and TRBJ2-1): GAGVSQTPSNKVTEKGKYVELRCDPISGHTALYWYRQSLGQGPEFLIYFQGTGAADDSGLPNDRFFAVRPEGSVSTLKIQRTERGDSAVYLCASSVLRGNEQFFGPGTRLTVL.

The chain couples TRBV3-1 to TRBJ2-1; 14 nucleotides match TRBD2. V lost 4 bases and J lost 5; bases outside the gene matches: 10. The CDR3 has 18 residues. CDR1 is LGHDT and CDR2 is YNNKEL in the germline V gene (reference sequence). CDR3 in amino acids: CASSRGLAGALGNNEQFF. DNA of the CDR3: TGTGCCAGCAGCCGGGGACTAGCGGGAGCCCTGGGGAACAATGAGCAGTTCTTC.

This clonotype was recorded many times. This chain links TRBV2 with TRBJ1-5; possibly TRBD1 for D (5 bases). CDR3 size: 14 residues. Germline assignment: CDR1 SNHLY and CDR2 FYNNEI. V was trimmed by 8 bases and J by 7 bases, leaving 18 bases between them. CDR3 nucleotide sequence: TGTGCCAGCCGCCCGCGGGGCGACGGCCAGCCCCAGCATTTT. The encoded protein is CASRPRGDGQPQHF.

The chain employs TRBV11-2 and TRBJ2-7; TRBD1 agrees at 8 bases. Germline CDR1 reads SGHAT; CDR2 reads FQNNGV. This CDR3 has 17 amino acids. Trimming removed 5 bases from V and 4 bases from J; junction bases left unmatched: 16. CDR3 sequence: CASSGTNRDRSRYEQYF. CDR3 coding DNA: TGTGCCAGCAGCGGGACAAACCGGGACAGGAGTAGGTACGAGCAGTACTTC.

This clonotype came up a few times. The genes are TRBV19 and TRBJ1-1, with 7 nucleotides matching TRBD1. Looked up from germline, CDR1 is LNHDA and CDR2 is SQIVND (reference sequence). The CDR3 sequence is 14 residues long. J was trimmed by 1 base and V by 8 bases; bases with no gene match: 7. CDR3 in amino acids: CASGTVVQNTEAFF. The CDR3 coding sequence is TGTGCCAGTGGGACAGTCGTCCAGAACACTGAAGCTTTCTTT.

Comment on this clonotype: A much larger clone differs from this one at a single base, so this may be a read error. The genes are TRBV5-1 and TRBJ1-4, with 7 positions matching TRBD1. The CDR3 totals 16 residues. Germline CDR1 is SGHRS and CDR2 is YFSETQ. The CDR3 reads CASGLTGFAVNEKLFF. CDR3 DNA: TGCGCCAGCGGCTTGACAGGGTTCGCGGTTAATGAAAAACTGTTTTTT.

Note on this clonotype: A much larger clone sits a single nucleotide away, making a read error possible. The rearrangement uses TRBV5-1 and TRBJ2-5; TRBD2 aligns across 7 bases. Germline V gives CDR1 SGHRS, CDR2 YFSETQ. The CDR3 has 15 residues. CDR3 DNA: TGCGCCAGCAGCTTGGAACTCGCGGGAGTCCAGACCCCGTACTTC. This sequence encodes CASSLELAGVQTPYF.

This clonotype came up many times. V and J are TRBV18 and TRBJ2-4; TRBD1 aligns across 7 bases. V lost 6 bases, J lost 8 bases, and 7 bases stayed unmatched. Per the germline V gene, CDR1 is KGHSH and CDR2 is LQKENI. The CDR3 contains 13 residues. The CDR3 bases are TGTGCCAGCTCCCCCGACAGGGCCCACATTCAGTACTTC. It specifies CASSPDRAHIQYF.